This TCR beta chain was recorded in a study of blood T cell repertoires in COVID-19. In the authors' workflow: The assay estimated nucleated cells by amplifying reference gene primers. Data came from immunoSEQ multiplex PCR; TCRdb stores just in-frame clones and leaves some out. Clone size and the V and J calls come from that table; the DNA yielded D and trimming. The data show 150,000 to 200,000 clones, almost 85% seen once. The sequence came from a man over 45 who had recovered from COVID-19. Sequencing input: PBMCs or T cells enriched from blood (not recorded which).

The CDR3 region has the DNA TGCGCCAACATCGGGACACCCCTCCACTTT. Protein product: CANIGTPLHF. The V call is TRBV10-1, the J call TRBJ1-6; no definite D call. From germline, CDR1 is WNHNN and CDR2 SYGVQD (reference sequence). Trimming pared 10 bases from V and 11 bases from J, leaving 9 bases between. CDR3 length equals 10 residues.